This T cell receptor (beta chain) was found in a study of tumor-infiltrating lymphocytes in primary liver carcinoma. Across the study: Patients were both men and women, whose ages ran from 30 to 69 years. The study obtained roughly 3.5 to 7.13 million productive TCRbeta reads per sample, similar across tissue types. Tumor lesions were T1-T3 N0M0 and spanned about 4 to 11 cm.

Both RNA and DNA were isolated together from around 20-30 mg of bulk tissue that had not been sorted. Per germline, CDR1 MNHEY and CDR2 SVGEGT. The CDR3 consists of 13 residues. Researchers generated TCR beta cDNA from roughly 500 ng of total RNA, relying on a constant-region primer. A slightly modified ARM-PCR protocol with three nested multiplex PCR rounds produced these TCR beta libraries. Amplification in the first two PCR rounds was performed using TRBV1-TRBV30 forward primers and a C-beta reverse primer for 10 cycles each. TCRdb processed the multiplex PCR reads anew with MiXCR; each CDR3 protein has one entry. Here the sample spans about 120,000 distinct CDR3 sequences, under 70% being singletons. Study-level points and caveats: It was in tumors, not blood, that the top-250-clone fraction was significantly higher (p = 0.039).

Concerning this clonotype itself: The antigen is undetermined. The missing conserved phenylalanine or tryptophan at the end of this CDR3 makes a read error likely.

Sequenced input: tumor-adjacent normal liver tissue. This TCR was sampled from a woman aged 55-70 years with primary liver carcinoma and hepatitis B virus infection. This chain links TRBV6-2 or TRBV6-3 with TRBJ1-2; no clear D gene. DNA of the CDR3: TGTGCCAGTAGTTACTCGGGTCGGGAAGGCTACACCTCC. This sequence encodes CASSYSGREGYTS.